This TCR beta chain was retrieved from a study of T cell responses to AZD1222 COVID-19 vaccine. Study observations and caveats: Repertoire sampling was restricted to post-peak T cell response timepoints. A rise in Spike-specific TCR breadth and depth followed two AZD1222 doses. Vaccine-related CD4 TCRs covered spike, predominating at 160-218 and 743-854.

V dropped 6 bases and J dropped 2; count of bases not matched to a gene: 7. This CDR3 spans 14 amino acids. Per the germline V gene, CDR1 is KGHSH and CDR2 is LQKENI. Using immunoSEQ multiplex PCR, the repertoire was profiled, and TCRdb retains in-frame clones only, with some absent. The sample has 150,000 to 200,000 clones; roughly nine tenths are singletons. Regarding this clone: The target antigen is unknown.

The TCR sequence derives from an adult in good health. The sample in question was peripheral blood, obtained on day 0 of AZD1222 vaccination. The chain carries TRBV18 and TRBJ2-7, with 7 bases aligning to TRBD1. For the CDR3, the DNA is TGTGCCAGCTCGGCACCGACAGGGACCTACGAGCAGTACGTC. Translating it yields CASSAPTGTYEQYV.